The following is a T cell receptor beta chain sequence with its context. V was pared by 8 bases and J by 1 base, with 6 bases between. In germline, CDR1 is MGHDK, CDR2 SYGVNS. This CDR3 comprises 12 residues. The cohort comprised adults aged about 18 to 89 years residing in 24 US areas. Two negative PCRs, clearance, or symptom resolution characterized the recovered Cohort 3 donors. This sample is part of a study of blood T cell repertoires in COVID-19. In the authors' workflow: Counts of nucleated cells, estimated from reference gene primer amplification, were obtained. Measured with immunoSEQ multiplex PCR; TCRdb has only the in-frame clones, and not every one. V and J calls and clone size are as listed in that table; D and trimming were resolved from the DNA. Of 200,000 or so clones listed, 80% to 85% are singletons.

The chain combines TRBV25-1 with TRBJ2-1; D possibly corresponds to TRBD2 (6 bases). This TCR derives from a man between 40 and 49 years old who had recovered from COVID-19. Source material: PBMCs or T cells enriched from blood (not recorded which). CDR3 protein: CASGGSYNEQFF. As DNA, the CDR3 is TGTGCCAGCGGGGGGTCCTACAATGAGCAGTTCTTC.